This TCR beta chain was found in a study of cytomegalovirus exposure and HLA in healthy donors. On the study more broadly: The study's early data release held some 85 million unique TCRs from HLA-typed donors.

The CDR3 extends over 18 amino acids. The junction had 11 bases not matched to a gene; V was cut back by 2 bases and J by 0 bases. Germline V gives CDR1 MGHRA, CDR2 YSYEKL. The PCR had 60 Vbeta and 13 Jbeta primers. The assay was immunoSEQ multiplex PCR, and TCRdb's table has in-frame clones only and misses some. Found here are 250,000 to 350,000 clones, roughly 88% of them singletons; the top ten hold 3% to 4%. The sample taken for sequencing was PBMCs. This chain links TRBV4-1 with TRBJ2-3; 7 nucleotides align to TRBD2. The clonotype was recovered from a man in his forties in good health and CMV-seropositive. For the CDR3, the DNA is TGCGCCAGCAGCCAACCGAACGTGGCTAGCGGTAGCACAGATACGCAGTATTTT. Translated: CASSQPNVASGSTDTQYF.